This T cell receptor beta chain was recovered during a study of T cell responses to AZD1222 COVID-19 vaccine. Sequencing used immunoSEQ multiplex PCR; TCRdb keeps in-frame clones, though not all of them. The sample gives about 100,000 clones, roughly 89% of which show up once; around 20% is in the top ten. The CDR3 extends over 16 amino acids. Per germline, CDR1 SGHDT and CDR2 YYEEEE. The ends were cut back, 0 bases at V and 3 bases at J, with 12 bases in the middle. Overall study findings and caveats: Only six or seven AZD1222 recipients tested seropositive at baseline. Donors were largely white British and mainly female; clonal diversity was possibly underestimated.

Notes on this clone: Antigen unknown.

The TCR comes from an adult in good health. Material: peripheral blood, obtained on day 0 of AZD1222 vaccination. This chain uses TRBV5-6 with TRBJ1-4; possible D gene TRBD1, 5 bases. The CDR3 spells CASSLAIQGPNEKLFF. CDR3 nucleotide sequence: TGTGCCAGCAGCTTGGCCATCCAGGGTCCTAATGAAAAACTGTTTTTT. Filled out from reference TRBV5-6 and TRBJ1-4, the complete variable domain reads DAGVTQSPTHLIKTRGQQVTLRCSPKSGHDTVSWYQQALGQGPQFIFQYYEEEERQRGNFPDRFSGHQFPNYSSELNVNALLLGDSALYLCASSLAIQGPNEKLFFGSGTQLSVL.